Presented here are 28 T cell receptor beta chains from one specimen sequenced in a study of blood T cell repertoires in COVID-19. The protocol was immunoSEQ multiplex PCR, while the TCRdb copy is restricted to in-frame clones and leaves out a portion. The repertoire holds 210,000 or so clones, with around 85% as singletons. The source material was peripheral blood. These receptors all come from a man over 45 with COVID-19, enrolled during active disease.

Points on this clone: The sample holds other DNA sequences that translate to the same CDR3. V and J are TRBV19 and TRBJ1-5; D gene unclear. With 3 bases removed from V and 5 bases from J, the gap between germline ends came to 8 bases. This CDR3 spans 13 amino acids. Germline-derived CDR1 and CDR2 are LNHDA and SQIVND (reference sequence). The CDR3 DNA sequence: TGTGCCAGTAGTATGGGGAGGGATCAGCCCCAGCATTTT. Translated, it gives CASSMGRDQPQHF.

The V call is TRBV9, the J call TRBJ1-1; D gene uncertain. Germline V CDR1 and CDR2: SGDLS, YYNGEE. The V end was cut by 0 bases, the J end by 1 base, with 7 bases between. This CDR3 has 14 amino acids. The CDR3 DNA sequence: TGTGCCAGCAGCGTAGATCTATCGAACACTGAAGCTTTCTTT. Translated: CASSVDLSNTEAFF.

Comments on this clone: Relative to the germline gene, one junction end is altered; a read error may explain this. The rearrangement uses TRBV7-7 and TRBJ2-1; weak D call: TRBD1 (6 bases). Germline lookup yields CDR1 SSHAT and CDR2 FNYEAQ (reference sequence). The CDR3 is 13 amino acids. CDR3 loop: CASSKDRGNEQFF. The DNA for the CDR3 is TGTGCTAGCAGCAAGGACAGAGGCAATGAGCAGTTCTTC.

The rearrangement uses TRBV10-2 and TRBJ2-1; 8 positions agree with TRBD1. CDR3 length: 16 residues. With V trimmed by 5 bases and J by 0 bases, 6 bases remained unmatched. Looked up from germline, CDR1 is WSHSY and CDR2 is SAAADI. The CDR3 here is CASSFLGTGSYNEQFF. Written as DNA, the CDR3 is TGCGCCAGCAGTTTTCTCGGGACAGGCTCCTACAATGAGCAGTTCTTC.

The chain carries TRBV5-1 and TRBJ1-6; 10 bases align to TRBD1. CDR1 and CDR2 (germline): SGHRS, YFSETQ. The ends lost 3 bases at V and 14 bases at J; junction bases unmatched: 5. CDR3 size: 13 residues. This CDR3 is CASSSPGQGSLHF. The CDR3 DNA reads TGCGCCAGCAGCTCCCCGGGACAGGGGTCCCTCCACTTT.

This clone was seen a single time. The CDR3 here is CASSPGQETYSGANVLTF. CDR3 DNA: TGTGCCAGCAGCCCCGGACAGGAAACATACTCTGGGGCCAACGTCCTGACTTTC. This chain joins TRBV5-5 and TRBJ2-6; 7 positions agree with TRBD1. The length of the CDR3 is 18 residues. Germline CDR1 reads SGHKS; CDR2 reads YYEKEE (reference sequence). J was trimmed by 0 bases and V by 4 bases; bases with no gene match: 10.

This clone was detected a few times. The CDR3: CASSLRPPGQGNGAAEAFF. The CDR3 DNA follows: TGTGCCAGCAGCTTAAGGCCTCCGGGACAGGGGAACGGGGCTGCTGAAGCTTTCTTT. This chain uses TRBV7-3 with TRBJ1-1, with 10 bases aligning to TRBD1. The CDR3 is made up of 19 amino acids. The V gene end was trimmed by 1 base and the J gene end by 6 bases; junction bases not matched to a gene: 17. CDR1 and CDR2 (germline): SGHTA, FQGTGA.

The rearrangement links TRBV7-9 to TRBJ2-3; D call uncertain. Germline CDR1 is SEHNR and CDR2 is FQNEAQ (reference sequence). There are 15 residues in the CDR3. The V end was cut by 0 bases, the J end by 12 bases, with 19 bases between. CDR3 loop: CASSLAPSEARFQYF. CDR3 in DNA: TGTGCCAGCAGCTTAGCCCCAAGTGAGGCCAGATTCCAGTATTTT.

The chain recombines TRBV5-1 with TRBJ2-3; 10 nucleotides align to TRBD1. CDR1 is SGHRS and CDR2 is YFSETQ in the germline V gene. This CDR3 contains 16 residues. Losses at the gene ends were 0 bases for V and 2 bases for J; bases not matched to a gene: 3. In DNA, the CDR3 is TGCGCCAGCAGCTTGGGGGGACAGGGGAACACAGATACGCAGTATTTT. Amino acid sequence: CASSLGGQGNTDTQYF.

V gene TRBV27 combines with J gene TRBJ2-3; TRBD2 is a possible D gene (5 bases). Looked up from germline, CDR1 is MNHEY and CDR2 is SMNVEV (reference sequence). The CDR3 has 16 residues. V lost 4 bases and J lost 1, with 15 bases in between. The CDR3 DNA follows: TGTGCCAGCAGTTCATCCAGACTATCCCGCACAGATACGCAGTATTTT. Residues: CASSSSRLSRTDTQYF.

This chain joins TRBV7-9 and TRBJ2-7; TRBD1 aligns across 9 bases. Germline trimming cut 5 bases from V and 2 bases from J; bases unmatched to any gene: 4. Germline CDR1 SEHNR, CDR2 FQNEAQ (reference sequence). CDR3 size: 14 residues. The CDR3 DNA follows: TGTGCCAGCAGCACAGGACAGGGGACCTACGAGCAGTACTTC. Its protein is CASSTGQGTYEQYF. The full variable domain, with the rest looked up from reference TRBV7-9 and TRBJ2-7, is DTGVSQNPRHKITKRGQNVTFRCDPISEHNRLYWYRQTLGQGPEFLTYFQNEAQLEKSRLLSDRFSAERPKGSFSTLEIQRTEQGDSAMYLCASSTGQGTYEQYFGPGTRLTVT.

This sequence joins TRBV7-8 and TRBJ2-5, with D hard to call. Trimming shortened V by 3 bases and J by 1 base, and 6 bases separated the two germline ends. Germline CDR1 is SGHVS and CDR2 is FQNEAQ. The CDR3 extends over 13 amino acids. The CDR3 protein is CASSLNSQETQYF. The CDR3 nucleotides are TGTGCCAGCAGCTTGAACAGCCAAGAGACCCAGTACTTC.

V is TRBV14 and J is TRBJ2-7; D gene ambiguous. V lost 1 base, J lost 4 bases, and 8 bases lay in between. Looked up from germline, CDR1 is SGHDN and CDR2 is FVKESK. This CDR3 is 13 amino acids long. The CDR3 sequence is CASSQVFSYEQYF. The DNA of the CDR3 is TGTGCCAGCAGCCAAGTGTTTAGTTACGAGCAGTACTTC.

The rearrangement uses TRBV29-1 and TRBJ1-2, with 8 bases aligning to TRBD1. CDR1 and CDR2 (germline): SQVTM, ANQGSEA. This CDR3 comprises 13 residues. With 7 bases clipped from V and 0 bases from J, the junction kept 4 bases outside the gene matches. CDR3 loop: CSAGTGSNYGYTF. The CDR3 nucleotides read TGCAGCGCCGGGACAGGCTCTAACTATGGCTACACCTTC.

The rearrangement uses TRBV5-1 and TRBJ2-1; 7 positions agree with TRBD1. This CDR3 contains 14 residues. Per germline, CDR1 SGHRS and CDR2 YFSETQ. V shed 1 base, J shed 8 bases, and the junction held 6 bases outside the gene matches. In nucleotides, the CDR3 is TGCGCCAGCAGCTTGCTAGGGGGCGAAGATGAGCAGTTCTTC. Residues: CASSLLGGEDEQFF.

In its sample, this clone was seen many times. This CDR3 reads CASSLALVGVQGTGELFF. The CDR3 DNA reads as TGTGCCAGCAGCTTAGCGTTGGTAGGGGTTCAGGGCACCGGGGAGCTGTTTTTT. The chain uses TRBV7-6 and TRBJ2-2; possibly TRBD1 for D (5 bases). Trimming stripped 0 bases from V and 4 bases from J, with 18 bases between. Germline CDR1 and CDR2: SGHVS and FNYEAQ. The CDR3 is made up of 18 amino acids. The entire variable domain, with the rest obtained from reference TRBV7-6 and TRBJ2-2, is as follows: GAGVSQSPRYKVTKRGQDVALRCDPISGHVSLYWYRQALGQGPEFLTYFNYEAQQDKSGLPNDRFSAERPEGSISTLTIQRTEQRDSAMYRCASSLALVGVQGTGELFFGEGSRLTVL.

The rearrangement links TRBV6-2 or TRBV6-3 to TRBJ2-7; no definite D call. Trimming took off 5 bases at V and 7 bases at J, with 15 bases between the two ends. In germline, CDR1 is MNHEY, CDR2 SVGEGT. The CDR3 runs 13 residues. As DNA, the CDR3 is TGTGCCAGCAGTGATCCAGGTCCCTGGGAGCAGTACTTC. This translates into CASSDPGPWEQYF.

The chain carries TRBV5-1 and TRBJ2-7, with 7 bases fitting TRBD2. Trimming removed 2 bases from V and 0 bases from J; junction bases left unmatched: 5. In germline, CDR1 is SGHRS, CDR2 YFSETQ. The CDR3 is 15 amino acids. CDR3 bases: TGCGCCAGCAGCTTCACAGCGGGAAGCTCCTACGAGCAGTACTTC. This gives the protein CASSFTAGSSYEQYF.

This chain joins TRBV5-6 and TRBJ1-2; no definite D call. The CDR3 length is 12 residues. Trimming took off 6 bases at V and 6 bases at J, with 12 bases between the two ends. Germline values: CDR1 SGHDT, CDR2 YYEEEE. The CDR3 loop reads CASKPSGDGYTF. The CDR3 DNA reads TGTGCCAGCAAACCATCCGGGGATGGCTACACCTTC.

V is TRBV5-1 and J is TRBJ2-3, with 9 bases aligning to TRBD2. There are 15 residues in the CDR3. Germline V gives CDR1 SGHRS, CDR2 YFSETQ. The J segment lost 1 base and the V segment lost 3 bases, leaving 3 bases of the junction unmatched. CDR3: CASSSERGGTDTQYF. The CDR3 DNA reads TGCGCCAGCAGCTCCGAGCGGGGGGGCACAGATACGCAGTATTTT.

This clone occurred a few times. CDR3: CASSPITGKGNTIYF. CDR3 nucleotide sequence: TGCGCCAGCAGCCCTATCACAGGGAAAGGAAACACCATATATTTT. V and J are TRBV5-1 and TRBJ1-3; possible D gene TRBD1, 6 bases. The germline V gene has CDR1 SGHRS and CDR2 YFSETQ. This CDR3 is built from 15 residues. The germline V and J ends were trimmed by 4 bases and 4 bases, with 15 bases remaining between them.

J is TRBJ2-2 and V is TRBV11-2, with D possibly matching TRBD1 (6 bases). There are 16 residues in the CDR3. The germline CDR1 and CDR2 sequences are SGHAT and FQNNGV. V was shortened by 5 bases and J by 0 bases, with 13 bases between the two germline ends. This CDR3 is CASSPRTAANTGELFF. In DNA, the CDR3 is TGTGCCAGCAGCCCAAGGACAGCCGCGAACACCGGGGAGCTGTTTTTT.

This clone was counted a few times. The chain uses TRBV7-9 and TRBJ1-3; D not certain. This CDR3 contains 14 residues. V gave up 0 bases and J gave up 0 bases, with 3 bases separating them. Germline values: CDR1 SEHNR, CDR2 FQNEAQ (reference sequence). CDR3 loop: CASSLAYSGNTIYF. CDR3 nucleotides: TGTGCCAGCAGCTTAGCGTACTCTGGAAACACCATATATTTT.

This rearrangement joins TRBV20-1 to TRBJ1-3; no firm D call. Germline V gene sequence: CDR1 DFQATT, CDR2 SNEGSKA (reference sequence). The CDR3 totals 11 residues. V gave up 3 bases and J gave up 15 bases, with 15 bases separating them. In DNA, the CDR3 is TGCAGTGCTAGTAACGCAGGCACAACATATTTT. Its protein product is CSASNAGTTYF.

The genes are TRBV9 and TRBJ1-4, with TRBD1 matching over 9 bases. Trimming cost V 1 base and J 7 bases; bases outside gene matches: 14. Germline CDR1 SGDLS, CDR2 YYNGEE. CDR3 length: 18 amino acids. The CDR3 protein is CASSVTGGYPIPGEKLFF. The DNA for the CDR3 is TGTGCCAGCAGCGTAACAGGGGGCTACCCAATACCGGGTGAAAAACTGTTTTTT. The whole variable domain, remainder taken from reference TRBV9 and TRBJ1-4, is DSGVTQTPKHLITATGQRVTLRCSPRSGDLSVYWYQQSLDQGLQFLIQYYNGEERAKGNILERFSAQQFPDLHSELNLSSLELGDSALYFCASSVTGGYPIPGEKLFFGSGTQLSVL.

The chain employs TRBV7-9 and TRBJ1-2; a weak D match, TRBD1 (5 bases). Germline CDR1 SEHNR, CDR2 FQNEAQ (reference sequence). This CDR3 spans 14 amino acids. Trimming took 5 bases from V and 3 from J, leaving 13 bases between them. The CDR3 coding sequence is TGTGCCAGCAGCGGAACGGCCAGGGACTATGGCTACACCTTC. It yields the protein CASSGTARDYGYTF.

This chain connects TRBV12-3 or TRBV12-4 to TRBJ1-5; D is uncertain. The CDR3 consists of 13 residues. V was pared by 3 bases and J by 9 bases, with 12 bases between. The CDR3 loop is CASSLGIGMPQHF. The CDR3 DNA reads as TGTGCCAGCAGTTTGGGTATCGGGATGCCCCAGCATTTT.

The V call is TRBV9, the J call TRBJ1-2, with a tentative D call TRBD1 (6 bases). V was pared by 4 bases and J by 6 bases, with 16 bases between. Germline-derived CDR1 and CDR2 are SGDLS and YYNGEE. The CDR3 loop spans 14 amino acids. CDR3 DNA: TGTGCCAGCAGCACCACGGGGGGCGACAATGGCTACACCTTC. Protein product: CASSTTGGDNGYTF.